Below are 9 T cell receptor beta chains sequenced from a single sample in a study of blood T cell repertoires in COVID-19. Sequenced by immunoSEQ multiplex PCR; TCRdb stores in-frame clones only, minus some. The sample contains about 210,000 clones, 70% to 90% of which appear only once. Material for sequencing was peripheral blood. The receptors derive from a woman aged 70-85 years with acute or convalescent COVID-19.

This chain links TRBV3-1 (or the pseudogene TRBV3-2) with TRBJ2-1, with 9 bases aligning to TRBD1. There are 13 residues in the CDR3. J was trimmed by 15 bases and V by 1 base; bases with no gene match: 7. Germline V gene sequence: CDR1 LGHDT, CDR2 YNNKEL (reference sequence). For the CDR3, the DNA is TGTGCCAGCAGCCAAGGACAGGGACAGGGCAGGTTCTTC. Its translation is CASSQGQGQGRFF.

This CDR3 reads CASSSGLAGHEQFF. The CDR3 nucleotides are TGTGCCAGCAGCTCAGGACTAGCGGGACATGAGCAGTTCTTC. The chain combines TRBV7-2 with TRBJ2-1; 12 bases line up with TRBD2. Germline V CDR1 and CDR2: SGHTA, FQGNSA. This CDR3 has 14 amino acids. V shed 4 bases, J shed 8 bases, and the junction held 3 bases outside the gene matches.

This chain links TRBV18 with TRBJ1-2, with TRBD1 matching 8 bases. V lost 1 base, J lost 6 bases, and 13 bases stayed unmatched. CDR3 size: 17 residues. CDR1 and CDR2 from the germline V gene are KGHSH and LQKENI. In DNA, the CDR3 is TGTGCCAGCTCACCACTCTCGGGGGACAGGAGTTTACATGGCTACACCTTC. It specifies CASSPLSGDRSLHGYTF. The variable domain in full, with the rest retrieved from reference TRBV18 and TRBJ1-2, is NAGVMQNPRHLVRRRGQEARLRCSPMKGHSHVYWYRQLPEEGLKFMVYLQKENIIDESGMPKERFSAEFPKEGPSILRIQQVVRGDSAAYFCASSPLSGDRSLHGYTFGSGTRLTVV.

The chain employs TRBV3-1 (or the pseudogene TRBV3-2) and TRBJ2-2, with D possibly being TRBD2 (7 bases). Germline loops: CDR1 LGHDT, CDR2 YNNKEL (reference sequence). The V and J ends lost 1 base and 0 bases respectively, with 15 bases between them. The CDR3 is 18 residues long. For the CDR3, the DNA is TGTGCCAGCAGCCAAGGTTTCGGGGGGCCCACGAACACCGGGGAGCTGTTTTTT. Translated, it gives CASSQGFGGPTNTGELFF.

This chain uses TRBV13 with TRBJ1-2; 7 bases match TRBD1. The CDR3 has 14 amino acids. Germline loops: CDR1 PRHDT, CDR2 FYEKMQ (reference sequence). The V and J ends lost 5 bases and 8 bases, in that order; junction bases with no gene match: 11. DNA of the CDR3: TGTGCCAGCAGCGGAACACAGGGGAGGAGGGGCTACACCTTC. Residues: CASSGTQGRRGYTF.

The CDR3 DNA is TGTGCCAGCAGCTTAGGGGCTAATTCACCCCTCCACTTT. Translation gives CASSLGANSPLHF. The chain joins TRBV7-8 to TRBJ1-6; no definite D call. Trimming stripped 1 base from V and 6 bases from J, with 4 bases between. Germline V gene data show CDR1 as SGHVS and CDR2 as FQNEAQ. The CDR3 runs 13 residues.

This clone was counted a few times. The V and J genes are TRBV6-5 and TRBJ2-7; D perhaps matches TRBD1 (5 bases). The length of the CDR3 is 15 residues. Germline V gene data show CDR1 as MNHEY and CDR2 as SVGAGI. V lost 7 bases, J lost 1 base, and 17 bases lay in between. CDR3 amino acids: CASIGHRLGSYEQYF. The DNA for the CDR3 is TGTGCCAGCATAGGACACCGTCTAGGGTCCTACGAGCAGTACTTC.

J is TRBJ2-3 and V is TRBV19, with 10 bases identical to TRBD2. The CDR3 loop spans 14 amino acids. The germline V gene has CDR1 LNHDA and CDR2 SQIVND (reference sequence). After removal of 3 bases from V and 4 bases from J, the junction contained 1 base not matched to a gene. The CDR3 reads CASSISGGPDTQYF. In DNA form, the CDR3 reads TGTGCCAGTAGTATTAGCGGGGGGCCAGATACGCAGTATTTT.

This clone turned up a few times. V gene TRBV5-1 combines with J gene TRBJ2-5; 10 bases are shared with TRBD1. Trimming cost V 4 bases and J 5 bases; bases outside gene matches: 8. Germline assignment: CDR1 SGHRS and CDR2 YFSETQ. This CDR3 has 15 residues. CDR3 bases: TGCGCCAGCAGCCCGTTAGACAGGGGGCAGGAGACCCAGTACTTC. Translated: CASSPLDRGQETQYF.